This T cell receptor beta chain was captured by sequencing in a study of cytomegalovirus exposure and HLA in healthy donors. On the study more broadly: Some 80 million unique TCRs from HLA-typed donors were held in an early data release.

Study-level points and caveats: The study listed 164 cytomegalovirus-associated TCR beta chains. TCR sequences were mostly rare, though some public TCRs occurred in many donors.

In germline, CDR1 is SGHRS, CDR2 YFSETQ. This CDR3 contains 15 residues. V shed 4 bases and J shed 5 bases, with 13 bases lying between them. The PCR had 60 Vbeta and 13 Jbeta primers. Sequencing was performed with immunoSEQ multiplex PCR; in TCRdb, only in-frame clones are kept and a portion is missing. This table has 110,000 to 150,000 clones, around 80% appearing once. A remark on this clone: The antigen remains undetermined.

Sequencing was carried out using PBMCs. The clonotype was recovered from a man aged 35 to 55 in good health and CMV-seronegative. The V call is TRBV5-1, the J call TRBJ1-6; unclear D gene. In DNA form, the CDR3 reads TGCGCCAGCAGCGCCTCGTTTCCGGATAATTCACCCCTCCACTTT. It yields the protein CASSASFPDNSPLHF.